This TCR beta chain stems from a study of blood T cells in healthy people across ages. Germline V gives CDR1 SGHRS, CDR2 YFSETQ. This CDR3 is 18 amino acids long. The V and J ends lost 2 bases and 3 bases, in that order; junction bases with no gene match: 12. Alongside a J-beta primer mix, a sample-barcoded 5' primer served in a second PCR lasting roughly 6 to 12 cycles. Each cDNA molecule received a tag from a template-switch adaptor that had 12 random nucleotides. Any given sample supplied a minimum of 3 million CDR3-containing paired-end reads. From the 5' RACE reads, TCRdb called clonotypes with MiXCR, one entry per CDR3 protein. In the table there are around 600,000 distinct CDR3 sequences, around 48% of which are singletons. This clonotype was recorded a few times.

Sequencing was performed on blood. The source of this sequence is an elderly man in good health. The chain uses TRBV5-1 and TRBJ2-1; 9 nucleotides agree with TRBD1. Here the CDR3 DNA reads TGCGCCAGCAGCTTAGGGGCCCGAACGGGACAGGGCTACAATGAGCAGTTCTTC. It yields the protein CASSLGARTGQGYNEQFF.